The entry below describes one T cell receptor (beta chain). The PCR used 60 Vbeta and 13 Jbeta primers. Study processing details: Roughly 12 million shared chains were among 65 million to 85 million unique TCR beta chains counted in a later analysis. The method was immunoSEQ multiplex PCR; TCRdb's version includes in-frame clones alone and lacks a portion of them. D and trimming were read from the DNA, whereas the V and J calls and clone size are those reported in that table. The table lists 150,000 or so clones, about three quarters of them singletons. This sample was included in a study of cytomegalovirus exposure and HLA in healthy donors. The receptor's source is a man aged 25 to 40 in good health and CMV-seropositive. Sequencing input: PBMCs.

The CDR3 here is CASSLDVGEGKLFF. The CDR3 DNA reads TGCGCCAGCAGCTTGGATGTCGGGGAGGGAAAACTGTTTTTT. The V and J genes are TRBV5-1 and TRBJ1-4; D is unresolved. Per germline, CDR1 SGHRS and CDR2 YFSETQ. The CDR3 consists of 14 residues. The V end lost 0 bases, the J end lost 10 bases, and 13 bases lay between the germline ends.